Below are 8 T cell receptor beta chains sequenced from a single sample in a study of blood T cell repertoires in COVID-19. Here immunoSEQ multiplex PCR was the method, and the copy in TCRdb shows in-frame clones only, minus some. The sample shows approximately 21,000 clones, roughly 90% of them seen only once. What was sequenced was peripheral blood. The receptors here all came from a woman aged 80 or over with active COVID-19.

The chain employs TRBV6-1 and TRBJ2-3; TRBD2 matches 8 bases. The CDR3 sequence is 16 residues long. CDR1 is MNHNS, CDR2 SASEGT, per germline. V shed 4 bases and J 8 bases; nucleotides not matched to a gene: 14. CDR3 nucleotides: TGTGCCAGCAGTGGCCCCGGGGTAGCGGGGACCGCTACGCAGTATTTT. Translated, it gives CASSGPGVAGTATQYF.

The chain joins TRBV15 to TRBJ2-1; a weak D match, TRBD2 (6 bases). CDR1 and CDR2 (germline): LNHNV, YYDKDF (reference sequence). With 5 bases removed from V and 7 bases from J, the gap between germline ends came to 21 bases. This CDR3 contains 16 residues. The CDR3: CATSVEIAAFGNEQFF. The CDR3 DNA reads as TGTGCCACCAGCGTCGAGATAGCGGCCTTTGGGAATGAGCAGTTCTTC.

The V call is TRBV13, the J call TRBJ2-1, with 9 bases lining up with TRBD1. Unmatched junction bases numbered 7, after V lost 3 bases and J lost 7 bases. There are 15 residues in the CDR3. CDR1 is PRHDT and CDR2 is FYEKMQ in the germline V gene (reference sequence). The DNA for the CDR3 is TGTGCCAGCAGCTTGGGACAGGGCTTTGGAAATGAGCAGTTCTTC. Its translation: CASSLGQGFGNEQFF.

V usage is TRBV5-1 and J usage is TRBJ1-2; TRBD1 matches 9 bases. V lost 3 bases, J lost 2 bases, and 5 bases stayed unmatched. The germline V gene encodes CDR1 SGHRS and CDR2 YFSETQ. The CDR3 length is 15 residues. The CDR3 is CASSWGQGVNYGYTF. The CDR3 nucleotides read TGCGCCAGCAGCTGGGGACAGGGAGTCAACTATGGCTACACCTTC.

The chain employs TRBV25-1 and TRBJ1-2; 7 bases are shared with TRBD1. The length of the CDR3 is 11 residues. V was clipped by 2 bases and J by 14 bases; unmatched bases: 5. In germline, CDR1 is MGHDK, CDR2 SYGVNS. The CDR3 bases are TGTGCCAGCAGTGAAGGGACAGCCTTTACCTTC. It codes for CASSEGTAFTF.

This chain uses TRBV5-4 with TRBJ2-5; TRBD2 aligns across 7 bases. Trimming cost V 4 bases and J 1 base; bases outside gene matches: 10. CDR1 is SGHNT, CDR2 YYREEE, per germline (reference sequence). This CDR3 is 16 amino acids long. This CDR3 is CASSAPTSPFQETQYF. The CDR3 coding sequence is TGTGCCAGCAGCGCCCCGACTAGCCCCTTCCAAGAGACCCAGTACTTC. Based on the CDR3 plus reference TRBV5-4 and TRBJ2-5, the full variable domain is ETGVTQSPTHLIKTRGQQVTLRCSSQSGHNTVSWYQQALGQGPQFIFQYYREEENGRGNFPPRFSGLQFPNYSSELNVNALELDDSALYLCASSAPTSPFQETQYFGPGTRLLVL.

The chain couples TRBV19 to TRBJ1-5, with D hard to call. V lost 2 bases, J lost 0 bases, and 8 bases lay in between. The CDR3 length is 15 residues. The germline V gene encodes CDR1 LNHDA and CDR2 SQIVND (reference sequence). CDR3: CASSITPYSNQPQHF. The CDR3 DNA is TGTGCCAGTAGTATAACCCCCTATAGCAATCAGCCCCAGCATTTT.

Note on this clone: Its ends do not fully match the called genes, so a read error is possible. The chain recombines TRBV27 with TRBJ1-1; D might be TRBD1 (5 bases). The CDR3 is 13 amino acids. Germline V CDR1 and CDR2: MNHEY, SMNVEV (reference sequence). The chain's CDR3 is CASSPGLKTEAFF. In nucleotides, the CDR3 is TGTGCCAGCAGTCCGGGACTGAAGACTGAAGCTTTCTTT.